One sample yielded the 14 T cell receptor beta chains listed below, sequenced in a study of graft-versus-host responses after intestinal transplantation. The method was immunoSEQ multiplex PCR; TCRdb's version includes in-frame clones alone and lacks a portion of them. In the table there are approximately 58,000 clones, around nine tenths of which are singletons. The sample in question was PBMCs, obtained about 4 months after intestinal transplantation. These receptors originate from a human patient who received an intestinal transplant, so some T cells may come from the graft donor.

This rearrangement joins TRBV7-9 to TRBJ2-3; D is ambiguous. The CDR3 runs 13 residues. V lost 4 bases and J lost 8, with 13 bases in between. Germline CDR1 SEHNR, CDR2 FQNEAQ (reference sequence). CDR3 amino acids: CASSSDAAFTQYF. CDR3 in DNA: TGTGCCAGCAGCTCGGACGCGGCATTTACGCAGTATTTT.

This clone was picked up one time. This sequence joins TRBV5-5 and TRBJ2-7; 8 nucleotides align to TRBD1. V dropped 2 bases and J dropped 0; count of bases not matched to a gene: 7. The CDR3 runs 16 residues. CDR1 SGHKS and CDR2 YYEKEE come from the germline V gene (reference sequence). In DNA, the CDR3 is TGTGCCAGCAGCTTCGGTTCAGGGGGCATCTCCTACGAGCAGTACTTC. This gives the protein CASSFGSGGISYEQYF.

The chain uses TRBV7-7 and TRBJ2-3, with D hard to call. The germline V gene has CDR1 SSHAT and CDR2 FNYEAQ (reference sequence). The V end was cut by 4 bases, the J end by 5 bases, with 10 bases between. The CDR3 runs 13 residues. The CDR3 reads CASSSRVIDTQYF. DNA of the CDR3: TGTGCCAGCAGCTCCAGAGTCATAGATACGCAGTATTTT.

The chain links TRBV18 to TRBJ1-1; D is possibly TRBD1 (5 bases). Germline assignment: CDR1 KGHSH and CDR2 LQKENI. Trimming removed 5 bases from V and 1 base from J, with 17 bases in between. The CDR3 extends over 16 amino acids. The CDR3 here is CASSYGALGGNTEAFF. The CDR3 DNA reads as TGTGCCAGCTCATACGGTGCCTTGGGGGGGAACACTGAAGCTTTCTTT.

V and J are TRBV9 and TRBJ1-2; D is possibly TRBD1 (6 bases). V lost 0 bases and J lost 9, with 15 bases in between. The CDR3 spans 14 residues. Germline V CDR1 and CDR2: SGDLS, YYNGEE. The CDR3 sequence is CASSVVPEDRSYTF. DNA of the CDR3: TGTGCCAGCAGCGTAGTTCCTGAAGACAGGAGCTACACCTTC. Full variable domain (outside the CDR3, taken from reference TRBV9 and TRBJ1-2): DSGVTQTPKHLITATGQRVTLRCSPRSGDLSVYWYQQSLDQGLQFLIQYYNGEERAKGNILERFSAQQFPDLHSELNLSSLELGDSALYFCASSVVPEDRSYTFGSGTRLTVV.

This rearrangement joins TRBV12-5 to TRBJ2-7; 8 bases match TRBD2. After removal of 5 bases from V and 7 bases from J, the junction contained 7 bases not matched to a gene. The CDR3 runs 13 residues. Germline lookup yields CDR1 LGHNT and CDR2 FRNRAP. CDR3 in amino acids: CASGRGPGGEQYF. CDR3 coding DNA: TGTGCTAGTGGTCGGGGACCGGGGGGGGAGCAGTACTTC.

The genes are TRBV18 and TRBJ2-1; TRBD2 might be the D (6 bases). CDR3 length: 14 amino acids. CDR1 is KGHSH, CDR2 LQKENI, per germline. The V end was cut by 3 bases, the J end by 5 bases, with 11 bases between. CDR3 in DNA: TGTGCCAGCTCACCCCTAGCGCGTAACAATGAGCAGTTCTTC. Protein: CASSPLARNNEQFF.

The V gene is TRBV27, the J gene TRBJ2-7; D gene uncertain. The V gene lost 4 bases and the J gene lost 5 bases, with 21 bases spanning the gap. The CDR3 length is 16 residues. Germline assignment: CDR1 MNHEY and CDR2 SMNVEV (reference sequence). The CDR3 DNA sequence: TGTGCCAGCAGTTCAGTCCTCCCGGGTCCCGCGGACGAGCAGTACTTC. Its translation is CASSSVLPGPADEQYF.

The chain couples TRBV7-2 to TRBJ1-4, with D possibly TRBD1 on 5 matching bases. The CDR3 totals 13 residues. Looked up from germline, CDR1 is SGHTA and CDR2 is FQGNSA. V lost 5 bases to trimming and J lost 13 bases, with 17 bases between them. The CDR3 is CASSPTSGWRLFF. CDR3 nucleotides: TGTGCCAGCAGCCCGACTTCAGGGTGGCGACTGTTTTTT.

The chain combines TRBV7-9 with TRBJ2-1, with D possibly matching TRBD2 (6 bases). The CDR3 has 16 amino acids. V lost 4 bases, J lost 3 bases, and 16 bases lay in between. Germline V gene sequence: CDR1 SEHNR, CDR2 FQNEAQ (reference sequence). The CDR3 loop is CASSSGLPIRYNEQFF. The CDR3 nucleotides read TGTGCCAGCAGCTCGGGACTCCCCATACGCTACAATGAGCAGTTCTTC. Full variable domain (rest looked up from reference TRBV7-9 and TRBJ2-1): DTGVSQNPRHKITKRGQNVTFRCDPISEHNRLYWYRQTLGQGPEFLTYFQNEAQLEKSRLLSDRFSAERPKGSFSTLEIQRTEQGDSAMYLCASSSGLPIRYNEQFFGPGTRLTVL.

This chain's CDR3 is CASSPSHNSPLHF. CDR3 in DNA: TGTGCCAGCAGCCCTTCCCATAATTCACCCCTCCACTTT. V is TRBV25-1 and J is TRBJ1-6; D uncertain. The CDR3 covers 13 residues. Germline V lookup: CDR1 MGHDK, CDR2 SYGVNS. The ends were cut back, 6 bases at V and 5 bases at J, with 8 bases in the middle.

This CDR3 is CASSLGVGRPLEQYF. In DNA form, the CDR3 reads TGTGCCAGCAGCTTAGGTGTCGGGAGACCCCTCGAGCAGTACTTC. The V and J genes are TRBV7-8 and TRBJ2-7, with D tentatively TRBD2 (6 bases). Germline loops: CDR1 SGHVS, CDR2 FQNEAQ. The CDR3 runs 15 residues. V dropped 1 base and J dropped 6 bases, with 16 bases sitting between them.

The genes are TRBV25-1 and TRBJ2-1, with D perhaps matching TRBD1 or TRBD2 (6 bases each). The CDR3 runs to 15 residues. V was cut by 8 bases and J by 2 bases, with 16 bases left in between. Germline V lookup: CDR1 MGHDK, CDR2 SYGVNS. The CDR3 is CASGGPGLTYNEQFF. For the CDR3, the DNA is TGTGCCAGCGGGGGGCCGGGACTTACCTACAATGAGCAGTTCTTC.

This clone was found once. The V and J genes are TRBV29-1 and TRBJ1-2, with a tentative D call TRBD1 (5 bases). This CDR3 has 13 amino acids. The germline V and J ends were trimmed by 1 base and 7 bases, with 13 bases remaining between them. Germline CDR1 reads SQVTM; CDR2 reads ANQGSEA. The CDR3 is CSVEGGRVGGYTF. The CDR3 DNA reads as TGCAGCGTTGAAGGGGGCAGGGTCGGTGGCTACACCTTC. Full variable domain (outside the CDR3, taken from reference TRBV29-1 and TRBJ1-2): SAVISQKPSRDICQRGTSLTIQCQVDSQVTMMFWYRQQPGQSLTLIATANQGSEATYESGFVIDKFPISRPNLTFSTLTVSNMSPEDSSIYLCSVEGGRVGGYTFGSGTRLTVV.